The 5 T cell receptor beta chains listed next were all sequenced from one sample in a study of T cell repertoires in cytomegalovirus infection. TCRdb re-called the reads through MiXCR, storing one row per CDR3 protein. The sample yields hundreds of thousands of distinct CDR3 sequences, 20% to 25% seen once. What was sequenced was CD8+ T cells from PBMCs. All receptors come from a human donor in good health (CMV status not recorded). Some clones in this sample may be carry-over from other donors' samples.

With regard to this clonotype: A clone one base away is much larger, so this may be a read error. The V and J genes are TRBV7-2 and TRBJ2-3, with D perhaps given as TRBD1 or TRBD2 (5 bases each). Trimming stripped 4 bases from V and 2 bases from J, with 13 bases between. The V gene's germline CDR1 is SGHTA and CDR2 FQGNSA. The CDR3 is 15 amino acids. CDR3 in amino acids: CASSSSLGDTDTQYF. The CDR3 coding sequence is TGTGCCAGCAGCTCATCTTTGGGGGACACAGATACGCAGTATTTT.

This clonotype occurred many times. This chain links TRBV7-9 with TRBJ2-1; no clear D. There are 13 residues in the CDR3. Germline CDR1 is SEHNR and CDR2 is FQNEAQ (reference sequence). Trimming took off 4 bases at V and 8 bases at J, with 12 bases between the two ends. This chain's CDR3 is CASSSTLPDEQFF. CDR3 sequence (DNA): TGTGCCAGCAGCTCCACCCTCCCAGATGAGCAGTTCTTC.

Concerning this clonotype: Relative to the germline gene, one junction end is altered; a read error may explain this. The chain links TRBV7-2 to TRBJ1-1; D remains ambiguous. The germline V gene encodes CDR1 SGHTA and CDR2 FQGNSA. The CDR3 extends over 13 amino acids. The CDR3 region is CASSLGGRLIALF. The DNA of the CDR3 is TGTGCCAGCAGCTTAGGTGGCCGGCTTATAGCTTTGTTT.

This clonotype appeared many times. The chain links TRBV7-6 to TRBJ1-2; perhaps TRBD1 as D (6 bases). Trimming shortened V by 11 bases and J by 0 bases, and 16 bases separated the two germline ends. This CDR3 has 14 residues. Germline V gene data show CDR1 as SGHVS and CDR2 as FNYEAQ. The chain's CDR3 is CACRDKTSNYGYTF. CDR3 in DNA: TGTGCCTGCCGGGACAAGACCTCTAACTATGGCTACACCTTC.

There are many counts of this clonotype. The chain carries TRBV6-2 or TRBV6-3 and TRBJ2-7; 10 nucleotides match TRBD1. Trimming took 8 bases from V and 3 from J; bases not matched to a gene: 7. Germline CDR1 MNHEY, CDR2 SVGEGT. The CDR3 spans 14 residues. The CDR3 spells CASEPGQGVYEQYV. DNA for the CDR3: TGTGCCAGCGAACCCGGACAGGGGGTCTACGAGCAGTACGTC.